One sample yielded the 12 T cell receptor beta chains listed below, sequenced in a study of tumor-infiltrating lymphocytes in primary liver carcinoma. Starting material of 500 ng total RNA yielded TCR beta cDNA via a constant-region primer. Investigators got TCR beta libraries out of three nested multiplex PCR rounds, done with slightly modified ARM-PCR. Primers for the first two PCR rounds were TRBV1-TRBV30 forward primers and a C-beta reverse primer (roughly 10 cycles per round). TCRdb re-analysed the multiplex PCR reads in MiXCR, keeping a single row per CDR3 protein. The profile shows roughly 190,000 distinct CDR3 sequences, approximately 86% of them singletons. From unsorted bulk tissue weighing about 17-30 mg, DNA and RNA were co-extracted. Sequences were obtained from tumor tissue from primary liver carcinoma. These receptors originate from a man aged 35-49 years with primary liver carcinoma and hepatitis B virus infection.

This clonotype was observed a single time. The chain joins TRBV11-1 to TRBJ2-1; TRBD2 agrees at 8 bases. Trimming at V came to 5 bases and at J to 0 bases, leaving 15 bases not matched to a gene. This CDR3 comprises 19 residues. Germline loops: CDR1 SGHAT, CDR2 FQDESV (reference sequence). CDR3 bases: TGTGCCAGCAGCCATCCCCCTGCTAGCGGGTTCAGCTCCTACAATGAGCAGTTCTTC. It is translated as CASSHPPASGFSSYNEQFF.

Worth noting for this clonotype: At one end the junction does not follow the germline gene, possibly because of a read error. The genes are TRBV28 and TRBJ2-7; D is unclear. The CDR3 contains 15 residues. Germline-derived CDR1 and CDR2 are MDHEN and SYDVKM. The CDR3 spells CANSYATAFSYEQYF. The CDR3 bases are TGTGCCAACAGTTATGCCACAGCATTCTCCTACGAGCAATACTTC.

This clonotype was counted ten times or more. The rearrangement uses TRBV5-8 and TRBJ2-3; the D gene is possibly TRBD2 (5 bases). CDR3 length equals 16 residues. Trimming shortened V by 1 base and J by 0 bases, and 12 bases separated the two germline ends. CDR1 and CDR2 (germline): SGHTS, YDEGEE. DNA for the CDR3: TGTGCCAGCAGCTTGCGGGATGGTGCTAGCACAGATACGCAGTATTTT. Translated: CASSLRDGASTDTQYF.

About this clonotype: Mismatch with germline at one junction end may stem from a read error. The chain uses TRBV6-5 and TRBJ2-5; D is undetermined. The CDR3 spans 17 residues. Germline V gives CDR1 MNHEY, CDR2 SVGAGI. CDR3 nucleotide sequence: TGTGCCAGCAGTTACGGAAAGTCAGAGATCCCTCAAGAGACCCAGTATTTC. This codes for CASSYGKSEIPQETQYF.

With regard to this clonotype: One end of the junction fails to match germline, which may point to a read error. The rearrangement uses TRBV30 and TRBJ1-1; D uncertain. There are 15 residues in the CDR3. From germline, CDR1 is GTSNPN and CDR2 SVGIG (reference sequence). CDR3 bases: TGTACCTGGTTGGTCCAGTGCGGTGGCGGCACTGAAGCTTTCTTT. Translation: CTWLVQCGGGTEAFF.

This clonotype occurred a few times. This may be a read error, as it is one base from a much larger clone. The chain links TRBV24-1 to TRBJ2-5; D is ambiguous. The CDR3 has 15 amino acids. Per the germline V gene, CDR1 is KGHDR and CDR2 is SFDVKD. The CDR3 region is CVTSDWKGRQETQYF. DNA for the CDR3: TGTGTCACCAGTGATTGGAAGGGCAGGCAAGAGACCCAGTACTTC.

Comments on this clonotype: At one end, the junction sequence differs from germline, possibly due to a read error. This chain links TRBV29-1 with TRBJ1-1; TRBD1 is a possible D gene (5 bases). The CDR3 sequence is 15 residues long. Germline CDR1 is SQVTM and CDR2 is ANQGSEA. The CDR3 region has the DNA TGCAGCGTTGAAGGAGGGGACGCAGTGAACACTGAAGCTTTATTT. It codes for CSVEGGDAVNTEALF.

V gene TRBV6-1 combines with J gene TRBJ2-2, with a weak D call TRBD1 (6 bases). Per germline, CDR1 MNHNS and CDR2 SASEGT. This CDR3 has 18 amino acids. Trimming removed 9 bases from V and 9 bases from J, with 32 bases in between. CDR3 sequence: CASIEGLLGGVNTRELFF. CDR3 nucleotide sequence: TGTGCCAGTATTGAAGGGCTTCTAGGGGGAGTGAACACTCGGGAGCTGTTTTTT.

V gene TRBV11-2 combines with J gene TRBJ2-3, with 7 positions matching TRBD2. CDR1 SGHAT and CDR2 FQNNGV come from the germline V gene. CDR3 length equals 16 residues. The CDR3, as DNA: TGTACCATCAGCTTACAGGCGGGAGTCAGCACAGATACGCAGTATTTT. It is translated as CTISLQAGVSTDTQYF.

Note on this clonotype: Since no conserved phenylalanine or tryptophan closes the CDR3, a read error is the likely cause. The DNA is left out, because the CDR3 cannot be placed on it with certainty; the CDR3 is given as TCRdb lists it. V and J are TRBV12-3 or TRBV12-4 and TRBJ1-2; no DNA check was done on the table's D call, TRBD1. The CDR3 numbers 14 amino acids, ends counted. The CDR3 loop reads CASSPRQEGYGYTI.

Details on this clonotype: This may come from a read error, since a much larger clone is one base off. The chain uses TRBV2 and TRBJ2-7; no definite D call. Germline CDR1 SNHLY, CDR2 FYNNEI. The CDR3 loop spans 12 amino acids. The CDR3 bases are TGTGCCAGCGGGCTGCAGGCCTACGAGCAGAACTTC. Translation: CASGLQAYEQNF.

V gene TRBV12-3 or TRBV12-4 combines with J gene TRBJ2-2; 7 bases agree with TRBD1. This CDR3 has 16 residues. The V segment lost 3 bases and the J segment 1 base; nucleotides outside the gene matches: 5. CDR3 coding DNA: TGTGCCAGCAGTTTGAAAAGGACAGGGAACACCGGGGAGCTGTTTTTT. It codes for CASSLKRTGNTGELFF.